This T cell receptor beta chain originates from a study of shared T cell receptors in the human thymus. The data were produced by immunoSEQ multiplex PCR, yet TCRdb's version contains in-frame clones alone and is incomplete. This table has 630,000 or so clones, around 87% appearing once. Trimming took 5 bases from V and 7 from J, leaving 20 bases between them. Germline V gene sequence: CDR1 KGHSY, CDR2 FQNENV. The CDR3 length is 15 residues. The same specimen was also included in a second study, on human thymus T cells. According to that study: The people who donated were healthy Finnish babies having corrective surgery for congenital heart defects. Thymic resections from corrective heart surgery supplied the tissue. Both thymic and peripheral blood repertoires showed apparently biased V and J usage. Unrelated individuals were reported by related research to share highly overlapping thymic repertoires.

This TCR was recovered from a boy under two years old with a congenital heart defect. The V and J genes are TRBV16 and TRBJ1-1; no definite D call. Material for sequencing was thymocytes. The CDR3 coding sequence is TGTGCCAGCAGCTATCCGGCAACGCCAACTAATGAAGCTTTCTTT. It yields the protein CASSYPATPTNEAFF.